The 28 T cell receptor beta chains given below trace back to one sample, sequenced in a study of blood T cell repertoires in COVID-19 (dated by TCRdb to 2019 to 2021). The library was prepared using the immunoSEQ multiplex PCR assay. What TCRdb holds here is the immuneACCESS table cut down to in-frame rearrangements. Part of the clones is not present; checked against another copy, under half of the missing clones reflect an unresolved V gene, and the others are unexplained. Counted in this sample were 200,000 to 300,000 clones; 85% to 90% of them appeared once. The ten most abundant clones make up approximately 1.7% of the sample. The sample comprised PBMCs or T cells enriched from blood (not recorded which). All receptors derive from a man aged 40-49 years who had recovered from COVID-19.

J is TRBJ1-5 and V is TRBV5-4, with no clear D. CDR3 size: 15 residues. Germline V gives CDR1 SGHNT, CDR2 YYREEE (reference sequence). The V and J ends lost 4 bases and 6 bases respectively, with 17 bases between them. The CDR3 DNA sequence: TGTGCCAGCAGCCCTCCCGCCAACGCGGGTCAGCCCCAGCATTTT. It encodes CASSPPANAGQPQHF.

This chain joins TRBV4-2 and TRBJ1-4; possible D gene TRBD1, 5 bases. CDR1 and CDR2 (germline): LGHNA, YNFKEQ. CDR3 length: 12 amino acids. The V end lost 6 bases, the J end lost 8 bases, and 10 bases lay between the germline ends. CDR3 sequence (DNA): TGTGCCAGCAGTTACGCAGGGGAAAAACTGTTTTTT. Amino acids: CASSYAGEKLFF.

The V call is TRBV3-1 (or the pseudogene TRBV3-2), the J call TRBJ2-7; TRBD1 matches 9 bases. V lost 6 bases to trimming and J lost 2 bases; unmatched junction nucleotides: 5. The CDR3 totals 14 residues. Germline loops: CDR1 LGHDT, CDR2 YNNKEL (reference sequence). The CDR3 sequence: CASRPQGATYEQYF. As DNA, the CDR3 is TGTGCCAGCAGACCACAGGGGGCGACCTACGAGCAGTACTTC.

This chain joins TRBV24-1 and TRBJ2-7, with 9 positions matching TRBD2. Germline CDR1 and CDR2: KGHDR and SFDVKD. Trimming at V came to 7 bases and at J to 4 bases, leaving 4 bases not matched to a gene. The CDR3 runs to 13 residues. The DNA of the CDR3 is TGTGCCACCAGCTTAAGCGGGGGGTACGAGCAGTACTTC. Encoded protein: CATSLSGGYEQYF.

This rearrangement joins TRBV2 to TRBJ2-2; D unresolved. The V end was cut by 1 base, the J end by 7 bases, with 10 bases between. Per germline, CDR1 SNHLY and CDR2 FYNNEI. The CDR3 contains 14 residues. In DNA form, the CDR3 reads TGTGCCAGCAGTGAAGTGGAGCTGATCGGGGAGCTGTTTTTT. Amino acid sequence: CASSEVELIGELFF. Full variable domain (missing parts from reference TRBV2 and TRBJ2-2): EPEVTQTPSHQVTQMGQEVILRCVPISNHLYFYWYRQILGQKVEFLVSFYNNEISEKSEIFDDQFSVERPDGSNFTLKIRSTKLEDSAMYFCASSEVELIGELFFGEGSRLTVL.

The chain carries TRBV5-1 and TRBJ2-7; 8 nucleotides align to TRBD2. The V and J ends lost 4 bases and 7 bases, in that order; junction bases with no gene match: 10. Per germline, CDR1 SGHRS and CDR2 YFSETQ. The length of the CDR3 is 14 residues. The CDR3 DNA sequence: TGCGCCAGCAGCCCCGGGACTAGTCTATGGGAGCAGTACTTC. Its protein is CASSPGTSLWEQYF. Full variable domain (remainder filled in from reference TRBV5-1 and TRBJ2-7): KAGVTQTPRYLIKTRGQQVTLSCSPISGHRSVSWYQQTPGQGLQFLFEYFSETQRNKGNFPGRFSGRQFSNSRSEMNVSTLELGDSALYLCASSPGTSLWEQYFGPGTRLTVT.

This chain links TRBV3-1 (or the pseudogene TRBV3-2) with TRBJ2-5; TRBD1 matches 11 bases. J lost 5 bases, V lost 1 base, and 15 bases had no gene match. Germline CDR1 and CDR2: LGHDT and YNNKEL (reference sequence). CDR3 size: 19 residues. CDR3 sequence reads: CASSQARPIGTGGRETQYF. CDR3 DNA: TGTGCCAGCAGCCAAGCTCGACCGATCGGGACAGGGGGGCGGGAGACCCAGTACTTC.

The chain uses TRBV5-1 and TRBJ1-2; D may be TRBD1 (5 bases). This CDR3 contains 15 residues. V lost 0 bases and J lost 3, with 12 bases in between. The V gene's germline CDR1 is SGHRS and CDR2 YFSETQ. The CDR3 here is CASSLAPGLDYGYTF. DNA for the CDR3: TGCGCCAGCAGCTTGGCCCCAGGGTTGGACTATGGCTACACCTTC.

For the CDR3, the DNA is TGTGCCAGTAGTACCACAGGGGATTCACCCCTCCACTTT. The encoded protein is CASSTTGDSPLHF. J is TRBJ1-6 and V is TRBV19; 7 bases agree with TRBD1. The germline CDR1 and CDR2 sequences are LNHDA and SQIVND (reference sequence). Unmatched junction bases numbered 2, after V lost 4 bases and J lost 8 bases. The CDR3 consists of 13 residues.

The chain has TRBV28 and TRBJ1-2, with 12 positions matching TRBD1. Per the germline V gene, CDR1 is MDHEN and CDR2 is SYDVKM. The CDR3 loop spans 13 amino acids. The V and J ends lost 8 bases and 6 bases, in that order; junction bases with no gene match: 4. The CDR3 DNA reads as TGTGCCAGCGGGGACAGGGGGCTGAATGGCTACACCTTC. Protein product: CASGDRGLNGYTF.

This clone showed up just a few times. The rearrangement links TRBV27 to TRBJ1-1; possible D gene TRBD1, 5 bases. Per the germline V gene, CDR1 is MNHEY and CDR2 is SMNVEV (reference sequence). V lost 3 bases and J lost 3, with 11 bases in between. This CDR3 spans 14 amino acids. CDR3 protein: CASSFRGLDTEAFF. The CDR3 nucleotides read TGTGCCAGCAGTTTTCGGGGGTTAGACACTGAAGCTTTCTTT.

The CDR3 region has the DNA TGTGCCAGCAGCCAAGCCTATAGCACTAGCGGGAGAAATGAGCAGTTCTTC. It specifies CASSQAYSTSGRNEQFF. V and J are TRBV4-2 and TRBJ2-1, with TRBD2 matching over 11 bases. Unmatched junction bases numbered 9, after V lost 1 base and J lost 7 bases. Per the germline V gene, CDR1 is LGHNA and CDR2 is YNFKEQ. The CDR3 is 17 residues long.

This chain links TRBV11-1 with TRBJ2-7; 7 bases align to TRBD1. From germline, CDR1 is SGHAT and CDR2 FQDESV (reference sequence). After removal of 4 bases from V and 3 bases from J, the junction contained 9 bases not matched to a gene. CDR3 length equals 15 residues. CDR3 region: CASSSGTVGNYEQYF. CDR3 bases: TGTGCCAGCAGCTCTGGGACAGTAGGGAACTACGAGCAGTACTTC.

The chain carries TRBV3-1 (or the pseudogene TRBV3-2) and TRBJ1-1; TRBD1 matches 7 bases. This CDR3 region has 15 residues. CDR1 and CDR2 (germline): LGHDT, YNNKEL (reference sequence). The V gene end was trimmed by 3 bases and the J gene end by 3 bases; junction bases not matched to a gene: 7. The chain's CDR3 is CASSHPGQRDTEAFF. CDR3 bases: TGTGCCAGCAGCCATCCGGGACAGAGGGACACTGAAGCTTTCTTT.

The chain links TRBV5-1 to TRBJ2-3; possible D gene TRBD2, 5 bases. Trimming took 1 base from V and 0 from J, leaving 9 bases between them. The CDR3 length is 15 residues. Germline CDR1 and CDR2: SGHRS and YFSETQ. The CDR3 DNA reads TGCGCCAGCAGCTTGTTGCCGGGGAGCACAGATACGCAGTATTTT. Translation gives CASSLLPGSTDTQYF.

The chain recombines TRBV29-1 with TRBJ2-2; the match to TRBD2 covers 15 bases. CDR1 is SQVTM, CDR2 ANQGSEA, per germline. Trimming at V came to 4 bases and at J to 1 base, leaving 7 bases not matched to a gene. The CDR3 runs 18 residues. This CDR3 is CSVGSLGLAGGNTGELFF. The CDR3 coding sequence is TGCAGCGTTGGATCTTTGGGACTAGCGGGAGGGAACACCGGGGAGCTGTTTTTT.

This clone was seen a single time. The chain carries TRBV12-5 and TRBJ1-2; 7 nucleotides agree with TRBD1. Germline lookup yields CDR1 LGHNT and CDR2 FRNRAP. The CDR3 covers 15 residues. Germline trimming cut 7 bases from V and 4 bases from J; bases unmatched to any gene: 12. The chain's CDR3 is CASAGWDRMAYGYTF. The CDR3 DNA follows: TGTGCTAGTGCTGGATGGGACAGAATGGCCTATGGCTACACCTTC.

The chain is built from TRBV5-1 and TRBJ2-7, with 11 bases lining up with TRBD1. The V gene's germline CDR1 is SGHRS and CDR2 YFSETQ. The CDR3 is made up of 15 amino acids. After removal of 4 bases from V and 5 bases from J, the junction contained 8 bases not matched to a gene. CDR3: CASSPRTGGRNEQYF. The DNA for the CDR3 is TGCGCCAGCAGCCCCAGGACAGGGGGCCGGAACGAGCAGTACTTC.

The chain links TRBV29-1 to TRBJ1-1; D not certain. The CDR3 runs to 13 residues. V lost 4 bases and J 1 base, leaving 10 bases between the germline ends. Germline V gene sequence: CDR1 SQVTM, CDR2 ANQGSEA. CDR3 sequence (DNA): TGCAGCGTTGTTCGGGCGGGGAACACTGAAGCTTTCTTT. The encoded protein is CSVVRAGNTEAFF.

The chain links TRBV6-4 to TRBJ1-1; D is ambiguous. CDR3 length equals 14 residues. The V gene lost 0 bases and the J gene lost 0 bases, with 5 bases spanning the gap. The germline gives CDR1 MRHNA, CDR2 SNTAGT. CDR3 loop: CASSDSEMNTEAFF. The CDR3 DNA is TGTGCCAGCAGTGACTCGGAGATGAACACTGAAGCTTTCTTT.

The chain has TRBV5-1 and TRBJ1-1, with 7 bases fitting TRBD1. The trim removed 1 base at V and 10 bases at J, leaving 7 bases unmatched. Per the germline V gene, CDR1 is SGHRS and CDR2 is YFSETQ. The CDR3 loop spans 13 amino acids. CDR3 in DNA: TGCGCCAGCAGCTTGCCAACAGGGGCGAGAGCTTTCTTT. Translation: CASSLPTGARAFF.

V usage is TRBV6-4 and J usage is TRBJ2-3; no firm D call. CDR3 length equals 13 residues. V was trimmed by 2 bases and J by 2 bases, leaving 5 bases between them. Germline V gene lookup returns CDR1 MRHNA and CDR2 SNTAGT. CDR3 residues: CASSDGPTDTQYF. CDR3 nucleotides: TGTGCCAGCAGTGACGGGCCCACAGATACGCAGTATTTT.

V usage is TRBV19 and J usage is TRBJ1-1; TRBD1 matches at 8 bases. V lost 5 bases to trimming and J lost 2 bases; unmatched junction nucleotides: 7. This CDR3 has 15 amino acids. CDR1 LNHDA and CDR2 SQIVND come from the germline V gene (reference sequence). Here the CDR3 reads CASSWTGFGNTEAFF. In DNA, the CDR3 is TGTGCCAGTAGTTGGACAGGGTTCGGTAACACTGAAGCTTTCTTT.

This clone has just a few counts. CDR3 protein: CAWTQTSGADTQYF. The CDR3 DNA is TGTGCCTGGACCCAGACTAGCGGGGCAGATACGCAGTATTTT. This rearrangement joins TRBV30 to TRBJ2-3; 11 bases fit TRBD2. This CDR3 spans 14 amino acids. The germline V gene has CDR1 GTSNPN and CDR2 SVGIG (reference sequence). V lost 4 bases, J lost 4 bases, and 4 bases stayed unmatched.

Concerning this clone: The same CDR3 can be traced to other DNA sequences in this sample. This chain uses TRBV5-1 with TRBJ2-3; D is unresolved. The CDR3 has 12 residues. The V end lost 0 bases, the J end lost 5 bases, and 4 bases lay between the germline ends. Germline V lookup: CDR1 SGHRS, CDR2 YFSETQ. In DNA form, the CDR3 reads TGCGCCAGCAGCTTGGCCGGAGATACGCAGTATTTT. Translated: CASSLAGDTQYF.

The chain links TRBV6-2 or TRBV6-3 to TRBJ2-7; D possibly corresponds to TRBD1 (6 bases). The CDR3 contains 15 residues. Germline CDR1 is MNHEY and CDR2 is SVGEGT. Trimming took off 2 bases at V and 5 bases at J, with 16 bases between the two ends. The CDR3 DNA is TGTGCCAGCAGTTACCCGGAAACAGGGCTGCACGAGCAGTACTTC. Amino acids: CASSYPETGLHEQYF.

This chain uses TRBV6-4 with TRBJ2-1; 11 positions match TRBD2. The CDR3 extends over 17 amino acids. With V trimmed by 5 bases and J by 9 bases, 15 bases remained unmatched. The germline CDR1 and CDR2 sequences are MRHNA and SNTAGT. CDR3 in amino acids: CASSPTSGTLQTREQFF. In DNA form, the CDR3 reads TGTGCCAGCAGTCCGACTAGCGGGACCCTGCAAACGCGTGAGCAGTTCTTC.

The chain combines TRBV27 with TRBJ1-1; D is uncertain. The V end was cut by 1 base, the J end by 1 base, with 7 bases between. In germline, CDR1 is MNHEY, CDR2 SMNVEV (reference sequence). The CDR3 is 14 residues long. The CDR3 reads CASSLLSGNTEAFF. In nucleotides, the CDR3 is TGTGCCAGCAGTTTATTATCAGGGAACACTGAAGCTTTCTTT.